This entry concerns a single T cell receptor beta chain. This clone was picked up a small number of times. The record has no base qualities; no much larger clone is one base away. The data stem from a study of graft-versus-host responses after intestinal transplantation (dated by TCRdb to about 2021). Notes on the research overall: The transplants that recipients got were multivisceral, liver-intestinal, or isolated intestinal. All recipients received anti-thymocyte globulin induction followed by maintenance tacrolimus and steroids for 3 to 4 years. Bulk TCR-beta CDR3 sequencing was used to track graft-versus-host and host-versus-graft alloreactive T cell clones in the graft, circulation and bone marrow after intestinal transplantation. To identify alloreactive clones, pre-transplant mixed lymphocyte reaction products were sequenced and then compared with unstimulated pre-transplant donor and recipient T cells. Of the roughly 24 intestinal transplant recipients enrolled in the cohort, one of whom was a retransplant, a few patients without pretransplant specimens were excluded. Donor T cell macrochimerism was defined as a peak of at least 4% donor T cells among recipient peripheral blood mononuclear cells. Rather than being sequenced by the commercial service, samples from a few later patients were sequenced in-house on an Illumina MiSeq and processed with MiXCR.

This specimen's time point label, per the study, means: cells obtained before transplantation from donor or recipient. In mixed lymphocyte reactions, about 200,000 CFSE-labeled pre-transplant responders were plated with about 200,000 irradiated violet-dye-labeled stimulators and cultured for about 6 days. After the mixed lymphocyte reaction, proliferating CD3+CD4+CFSE-low and CD3+CD8+CFSE-low responder cells were FACS-sorted on a BD Influx sorter. General study outcomes and caveats: The conclusions were limited by the relatively low number and heterogeneity of the intestinal transplant patients. GvH clones turned up in recipient bone marrow, with some appearing earlier in ileal mucosa or blood, a pattern consistent with an intestinal mucosal origin. Peak levels of circulating GvH clones were associated with declines in HvG clones early after transplant. In the allografts of patients with donor T cell macrochimerism, GvH to HvG T cell clonal ratios were high.

The library was obtained by the immunoSEQ multiplex PCR assay. In most patients, genomic DNA was isolated using the Qiagen DNeasy Blood and Tissue Kit and sent frozen to Adaptive Biotechnologies for TCR sequencing. For most patients, high-throughput TCR-beta CDR3 sequencing of genomic DNA was performed by Adaptive Biotechnologies. The authors processed their data as follows. Adaptive's ImmunoSEQ software was the source of the TCR sequencing data for 15 to 20 patients, while three other patients were processed with MiXCR and VDJtools. CD4 versus CD8 sorting errors were corrected by removing sequences found in both subsets at a frequency ratio below 5:1. CDR3 nucleotide sequences shared by donor and recipient were removed because the origin of these sequences could not be assigned. To be classed as alloreactive, a clone needed at least 2-fold expansion over unstimulated cells and a minimum CFSE-low frequency of 0.002% (template counts) or 0.001% (read counts). A clone was considered mappable if detected in the sequenced pre-transplant spleen, lymph node, or MLR CFSE-low populations of the donor or recipient. The cumulative frequency of alloreactive clones was calculated as a percentage of all sequences, weighted by copy number. TCRdb took this table from immuneACCESS and kept in-frame rearrangements with V and J called. Such tables lack part of the clones; where checked against another copy, unresolved V genes explain under half of the gap, and the rest is unexplained. D and trimming come from the DNA, and the V and J calls and clone size come from that table. The sample table lists 11,000 to 15,000 clones, 33% of them with a count of one. The ten largest clones capture around 5.4% of the sample.

The source is a human patient who received an intestinal transplant. Here the sequenced sample was alloreactive CD4+ T cells from a mixed lymphocyte reaction culture, taken before intestinal transplant. What the cell subset or site label conveys for this sample: CFSE-low proliferating T cells sorted from approximately six-day pre-transplant mixed lymphocyte reaction (GvH or HvG direction).

The CDR3: CASSTGQATYEQYF. The sequenced DNA: TGTGCCAGCAGCACGGGACAGGCGACCTACGAGCAGTACTTC. Here the chain combines TRBV6-5 and TRBJ2-7, and TRBD1 aligns with 8 junction nucleotides. Looking up the germline V gene yields CDR1 MNHEY and CDR2 SVGAGI. V loses 6 bases at its end and J loses 2 bases; junction bases beyond the gene matches: 6. The CDR3, cysteine through phenylalanine, is 14 amino acids long. Only the CDR3 DNA is retained, 42 bases long and in frame from the first base.